This TCR beta chain was identified during a study of T cell changes during pregnancy in multiple sclerosis. This table comes from immunoSEQ multiplex PCR, and its TCRdb copy is limited to in-frame clones, with some not included. This repertoire shows around 40,000 clones, 93% found once; its top ten account for about 8.9%. This CDR3 comprises 16 residues. Germline CDR1 and CDR2: SGHAT and FQNNGV. Trimming left V 5 bases short and J 2 bases short, with 16 bases between. This TCR came from a female donor with multiple sclerosis, enrolled in a pregnancy study. The chain carries TRBV11-2 and TRBJ2-1; a weak D match, TRBD2 (6 bases). The sequencing here drew on CD8+ T cells from peripheral blood mononuclear cells, taken in the third trimester of pregnancy. The CDR3 bases are TGTGCCAGCAGCGGGCAGGTAGCGGCCCCCTACAATGAGCAGTTCTTC. Residues: CASSGQVAAPYNEQFF. The whole variable domain, filled in from reference TRBV11-2 and TRBJ2-1, reads EAGVAQSPRYKIIEKRQSVAFWCNPISGHATLYWYQQILGQGPKLLIQFQNNGVVDDSQLPKDRFSAERLKGVDSTLKIQPAKLEDSAVYLCASSGQVAAPYNEQFFGPGTRLTVL.